This T cell receptor beta chain was sequenced for a study of Ad26.COV2.S vaccination and SARS-CoV-2 variants. Background on the study: Once or twice, 56 days apart, Ad26.COV2.S was delivered intramuscularly. Findings and caveats of the study: There was a possibility that the TCR breadth and depth analyses underestimated total T cell responses.

The method was immunoSEQ multiplex PCR; TCRdb's version includes in-frame clones alone and lacks a portion of them. Among roughly 700,000 clones listed, 89% were seen once. Treatment noted: roughly 19 received Ad26.COV2.S at low or high dose, single or two shots; 5 received placebo; per-sample allocation not given. Collection of the samples took place on day 63 after the first injection of vaccine or placebo. A Boston donor was an adult aged 18-55 years. Remarks on this clone: Its antigen is still unknown.

Germline V CDR1 and CDR2: LNHDA, SQIVND (reference sequence). The CDR3 has 17 amino acids. V was pared by 0 bases and J by 5 bases, with 8 bases of the junction left unmatched. Sequenced here: peripheral blood, sampled in a trial of Ad26.COV2.S vaccine versus placebo. The TCR comes from a person aged 18-60 years who received the Ad26.COV2.S COVID-19 vaccine or a placebo. The genes are TRBV19 and TRBJ2-7; TRBD2 aligns across 12 bases. CDR3 nucleotides: TGTGCCAGTAGTATAGATCCACGACTAGCGGGAGTCGACGAGCAGTACTTC. Amino acids: CASSIDPRLAGVDEQYF. The complete variable domain, with remaining parts taken from reference TRBV19 and TRBJ2-7, reads DGGITQSPKYLFRKEGQNVTLSCEQNLNHDAMYWYRQDPGQGLRLIYYSQIVNDFQKGDIAEGYSVSREKKESFPLTVTSAQKNPTAFYLCASSIDPRLAGVDEQYFGPGTRLTVT.